One sample yielded the 32 T cell receptor beta chains listed below, sequenced in a study of T cell clusters in autoimmune cytopenias. TRB amplification used approximately 0.25 ug of peripheral blood genomic DNA. TRB was amplified by touch-down multiplex PCR, primer pools A and B combined. Using the multiplex PCR reads, TCRdb records one entry per CDR3 protein without DNA. This repertoire includes 3,000 to 4,500 distinct CDR3 sequences. Material for sequencing was peripheral blood. These receptors came from a human donor with an autoimmune cytopenia or autoimmune hepatitis (not recorded which).

The chain uses TRBV19 and TRBJ1-1. The CDR3 totals 14 residues. The germline CDR1 and CDR2 sequences are LNHDA and SQIVND (reference sequence). Here the CDR3 reads CASIRGSMNTEAFF.

According to its frequency, this clonotype is medium-sized. This chain joins TRBV15 and TRBJ2-3; the D call from TCRdb, TRBD1, cannot be confirmed without DNA. This CDR3 contains 16 residues. The germline V gene has CDR1 LNHNV and CDR2 YYDKDF (reference sequence). CDR3 amino acids: CATSRGTGSGTDTQYF.

Measured by frequency, this clonotype is large (0.1 to 1%). The chain joins TRBV29-1 to TRBJ2-3; the TCRdb D gene call, TRBD2, has no DNA to confirm it. CDR3 length: 14 amino acids. In germline, CDR1 is SQVTM, CDR2 ANQGSEA. The CDR3 here is CSVATSGGTDTQYF.

This clonotype ranks as medium-sized in terms of frequency. This chain joins TRBV6-2 or TRBV6-3 and TRBJ2-1. The germline gives CDR1 MNHEY, CDR2 SVGEGT. CDR3 length equals 12 residues. The chain's CDR3 is CASSTDTNEQFF.

The chain is built from TRBV5-6 and TRBJ1-5. The CDR3 contains 13 residues. CDR1 SGHDT and CDR2 YYEEEE come from the germline V gene. The CDR3 loop is CASSLVGNQPQHF.

This chain connects TRBV18 to TRBJ1-1; there is no DNA to check the TCRdb D call of TRBD1. This CDR3 spans 17 amino acids. Germline V gene lookup returns CDR1 KGHSH and CDR2 LQKENI. The CDR3 region is CASSPKGKGTVDTEAFF.

The chain has TRBV4-2 and TRBJ2-3; TCRdb's D call, TRBD2, is unchecked because there is no DNA. The CDR3 consists of 18 residues. Germline CDR1 is LGHNA and CDR2 is YNFKEQ. The CDR3 reads CASSQGLAGGPGTDTQYF.

Measured by frequency, this clonotype is medium-sized. Here the CDR3 reads CASSDSTSGGDTQYF. The gene calls are TRBV6-4 and TRBJ2-3; TCRdb's D call, TRBD2, is unchecked because there is no DNA. The CDR3 covers 15 residues. Per the germline V gene, CDR1 is MRHNA and CDR2 is SNTAGT.

The genes are TRBV20-1 and TRBJ2-5; TCRdb lists TRBD1, though no DNA is available to test this call. CDR1 is DFQATT and CDR2 is SNEGSKA in the germline V gene (reference sequence). There are 15 residues in the CDR3. CDR3 sequence: CSARLEGQPKRTQYF.

This chain's CDR3 is CAWRTIRGNTGELFF. The V and J genes are TRBV30 and TRBJ2-2; the D call of TRBD1 rests on TCRdb alone, since no DNA is present to check it. This CDR3 is 15 amino acids long. Germline values: CDR1 GTSNPN, CDR2 SVGIG (reference sequence).

Considering frequency, this clonotype is medium-sized. The chain uses TRBV12-3 or TRBV12-4 and TRBJ2-2; TCRdb returns TRBD1, unconfirmable since there is no DNA. There are 14 residues in the CDR3. This CDR3 reads CASSPGTTTGELFF.

The CDR3 here is CASSLGYSGTGVSYEQYF. The rearrangement links TRBV7-6 to TRBJ2-7; TCRdb lists TRBD1, though no DNA is available to test this call. The germline V gene encodes CDR1 SGHVS and CDR2 FNYEAQ. The CDR3 loop spans 18 amino acids.

In terms of frequency, this clonotype is medium-sized (0.01 to 0.1%). The rearrangement uses TRBV10-3 and TRBJ2-5; TCRdb returns TRBD1, unconfirmable since there is no DNA. Germline values: CDR1 ENHRY, CDR2 SYGVKD. The CDR3 covers 16 residues. CDR3 region: CAISEGTGAYQETQYF.

This clonotype is identified as medium-sized (0.01 to 0.1%) from frequency. The V and J genes are TRBV29-1 and TRBJ2-3; TCRdb lists TRBD2, though no DNA is available to test this call. Germline-derived CDR1 and CDR2 are SQVTM and ANQGSEA. The CDR3 consists of 16 residues. CDR3 amino acids: CSVEALTSGEADTQYF.

By frequency, this clonotype is medium-sized. This CDR3 reads CASSLDGASNQPQHF. This chain uses TRBV7-2 with TRBJ1-5; without DNA, the TCRdb call of TRBD1 cannot be checked. This CDR3 has 15 amino acids. Per germline, CDR1 SGHTA and CDR2 FQGNSA.

This clonotype registers medium-sized by frequency. The rearrangement uses TRBV6-5 and TRBJ2-1; the D call of TRBD1 rests on TCRdb alone, since no DNA is present to check it. This CDR3 region has 14 residues. Per the germline V gene, CDR1 is MNHEY and CDR2 is SVGAGI. The CDR3 loop reads CASSPPGGGREQFF.

V gene TRBV7-2 combines with J gene TRBJ2-1; TCRdb selects TRBD2, and the lack of DNA leaves this call unchecked. Germline V gives CDR1 SGHTA, CDR2 FQGNSA. There are 18 residues in the CDR3. CDR3 residues: CASSLGGSGTSGGREQFF.

This clonotype is deemed medium-sized by its frequency. V gene TRBV5-6 combines with J gene TRBJ2-7. CDR1 and CDR2 from the germline V gene are SGHDT and YYEEEE. This CDR3 is built from 15 residues. This CDR3 is CASSLASSRSYEQYF.

The chain recombines TRBV7-3 with TRBJ2-7; the D gene TCRdb calls, TRBD1, cannot be checked with no DNA. Germline-derived CDR1 and CDR2 are SGHTA and FQGTGA. CDR3 length equals 15 residues. CDR3 residues: CASSKTGQGSHEQYF.

The rearrangement joins TRBV6-5 to TRBJ1-1; TCRdb indicates TRBD1, and absent DNA this call remains unverified. CDR1 and CDR2 from the germline V gene are MNHEY and SVGAGI. The CDR3 is 15 amino acids. CDR3 region: CASSTSLGLDTEAFF.

V and J are TRBV6-4 and TRBJ2-5; no DNA is available, so the TRBD1 call from TCRdb remains unchecked. Germline lookup yields CDR1 MRHNA and CDR2 SNTAGT. This CDR3 comprises 13 residues. This CDR3 is CASSRDGPGDQYF.

Its frequency marks this clonotype as medium-sized. The chain carries TRBV12-3 or TRBV12-4 and TRBJ2-3; the D gene TCRdb calls, TRBD2, cannot be checked with no DNA. CDR3 length equals 17 residues. The CDR3 region is CASSSGTSGGREDTQYF.

This clonotype is classed as medium-sized (0.01 to 0.1%) by frequency. The rearrangement links TRBV6-5 to TRBJ1-6; TCRdb's D call of TRBD1 is untestable without DNA. The germline V gene encodes CDR1 MNHEY and CDR2 SVGAGI. CDR3 length: 15 residues. The CDR3 loop reads CASSLGQGLNSPLHF.

J is TRBJ1-2 and V is TRBV27; the TRBD1 assignment by TCRdb is unverifiable without DNA. The CDR3 sequence is 15 residues long. Germline lookup yields CDR1 MNHEY and CDR2 SMNVEV (reference sequence). CDR3 residues: CASSSDREFSHGYTF.

The chain links TRBV4-2 to TRBJ1-4. The germline gives CDR1 LGHNA, CDR2 YNFKEQ. The CDR3 extends over 15 amino acids. The CDR3 region is CASSQERTTNEKLFF.

This clonotype is identified as medium-sized from frequency. The chain recombines TRBV30 with TRBJ2-7. The CDR3 loop spans 14 amino acids. Germline assignment: CDR1 GTSNPN and CDR2 SVGIG (reference sequence). The CDR3 is CAWSWYRASYEQYF.

This clonotype counts as medium-sized by frequency. CDR3 in amino acids: CARDEHPNTEAFF. The chain is built from TRBV30 and TRBJ1-1. The CDR3 covers 13 residues. Germline V lookup: CDR1 GTSNPN, CDR2 SVGIG (reference sequence).

This clonotype registers medium-sized (0.01 to 0.1%) by frequency. The V gene is TRBV29-1, the J gene TRBJ1-1; the D call of TRBD1 rests on TCRdb alone, since no DNA is present to check it. CDR3 length: 11 residues. CDR1 and CDR2 (germline): SQVTM, ANQGSEA. CDR3: CSYRQARDAFF.

This clonotype is deemed medium-sized by its frequency. The chain joins TRBV5-4 to TRBJ1-2; lacking DNA, the TRBD1 call made by TCRdb goes unchecked. Germline CDR1 and CDR2: SGHNT and YYREEE (reference sequence). The CDR3 is 15 residues long. CDR3 sequence reads: CASSSPGVTNYGYTF.

Frequency places this clonotype as medium-sized. This sequence joins TRBV30 and TRBJ1-2; TCRdb lists TRBD1, though no DNA is available to test this call. The CDR3 runs to 14 residues. Germline V gene data show CDR1 as GTSNPN and CDR2 as SVGIG (reference sequence). The CDR3 reads CAWTRRGGAEGYTF.

According to its frequency, this clonotype is medium-sized. V is TRBV20-1 and J is TRBJ2-1; TCRdb gives TRBD1 as the D gene, but with no DNA this cannot be confirmed. Germline CDR1 DFQATT, CDR2 SNEGSKA (reference sequence). This CDR3 is 14 amino acids long. This CDR3 reads CSARDGDTYNEQFF.

Judged by frequency, this clonotype is medium-sized. The genes are TRBV12-3 or TRBV12-4 and TRBJ2-3; the D call from TCRdb, TRBD1, cannot be confirmed without DNA. This CDR3 spans 16 amino acids. CDR3 in amino acids: CASSPGTGASTDTQYF.